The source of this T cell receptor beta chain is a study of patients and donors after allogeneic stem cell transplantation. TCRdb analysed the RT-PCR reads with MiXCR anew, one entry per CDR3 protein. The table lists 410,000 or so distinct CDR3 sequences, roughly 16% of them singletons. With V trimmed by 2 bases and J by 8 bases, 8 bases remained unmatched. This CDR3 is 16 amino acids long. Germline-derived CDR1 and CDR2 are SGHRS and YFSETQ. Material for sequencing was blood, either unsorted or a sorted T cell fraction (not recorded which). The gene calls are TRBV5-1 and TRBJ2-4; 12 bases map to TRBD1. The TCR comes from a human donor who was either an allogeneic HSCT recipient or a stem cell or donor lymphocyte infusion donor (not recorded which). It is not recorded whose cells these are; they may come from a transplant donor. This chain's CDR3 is CASSLGGTGGADIQYF. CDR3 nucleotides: TGCGCCAGCAGCTTAGGCGGGACAGGGGGCGCTGACATTCAGTACTTC.